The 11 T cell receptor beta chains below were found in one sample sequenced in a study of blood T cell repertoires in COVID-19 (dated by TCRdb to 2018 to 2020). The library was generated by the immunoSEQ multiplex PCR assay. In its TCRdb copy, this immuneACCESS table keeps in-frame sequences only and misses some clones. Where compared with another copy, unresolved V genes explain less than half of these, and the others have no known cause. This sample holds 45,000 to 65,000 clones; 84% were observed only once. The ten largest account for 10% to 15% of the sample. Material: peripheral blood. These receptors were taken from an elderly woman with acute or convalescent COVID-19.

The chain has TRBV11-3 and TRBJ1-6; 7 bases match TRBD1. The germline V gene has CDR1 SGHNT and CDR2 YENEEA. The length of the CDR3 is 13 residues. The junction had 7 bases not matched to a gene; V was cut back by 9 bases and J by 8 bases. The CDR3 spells CASRPGQYSPLHF. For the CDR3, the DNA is TGTGCCAGTAGACCGGGACAGTATTCACCCCTCCACTTT.

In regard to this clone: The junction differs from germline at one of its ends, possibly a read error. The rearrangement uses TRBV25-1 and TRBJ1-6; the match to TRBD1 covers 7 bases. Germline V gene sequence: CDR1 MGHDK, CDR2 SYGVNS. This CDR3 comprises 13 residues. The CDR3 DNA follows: TGTGCCAGCAGTAACGCCGGGACAGTCAGCCCGGGCTTT. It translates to CASSNAGTVSPGF.

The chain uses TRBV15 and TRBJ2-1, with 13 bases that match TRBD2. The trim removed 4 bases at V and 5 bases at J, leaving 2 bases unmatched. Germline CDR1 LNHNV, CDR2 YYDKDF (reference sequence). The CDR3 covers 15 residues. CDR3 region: CATSTGLAGNNEQFF. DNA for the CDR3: TGTGCCACCAGCACGGGACTAGCGGGGAACAATGAGCAGTTCTTC.

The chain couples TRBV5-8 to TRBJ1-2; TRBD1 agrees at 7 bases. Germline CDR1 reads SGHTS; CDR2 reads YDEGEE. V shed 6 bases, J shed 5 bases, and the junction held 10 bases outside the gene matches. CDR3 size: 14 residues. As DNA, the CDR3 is TGTGCCAGCACCCAAGGGGACAGTTGGTATGGCTACACCTTC. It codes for CASTQGDSWYGYTF.

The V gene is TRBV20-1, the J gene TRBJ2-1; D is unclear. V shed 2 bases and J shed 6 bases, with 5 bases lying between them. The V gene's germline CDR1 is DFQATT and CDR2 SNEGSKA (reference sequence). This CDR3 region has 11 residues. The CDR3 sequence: CSARNSNEQFF. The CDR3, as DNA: TGCAGTGCTAGAAACTCCAATGAGCAGTTCTTC.

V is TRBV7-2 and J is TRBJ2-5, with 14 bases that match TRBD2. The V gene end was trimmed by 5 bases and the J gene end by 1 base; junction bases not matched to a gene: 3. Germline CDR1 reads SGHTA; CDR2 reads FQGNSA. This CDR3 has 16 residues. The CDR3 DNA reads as TGTGCCAGCAGCCTGGGACTAGCGGGGGTCCAAGAGACCCAGTACTTC. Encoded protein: CASSLGLAGVQETQYF.

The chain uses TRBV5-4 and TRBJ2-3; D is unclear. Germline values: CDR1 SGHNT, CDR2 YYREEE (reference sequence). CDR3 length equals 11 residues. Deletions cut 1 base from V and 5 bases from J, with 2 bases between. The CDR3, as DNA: TGTGCCAGCAGCTTGCAAGATACGCAGTATTTT. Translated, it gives CASSLQDTQYF. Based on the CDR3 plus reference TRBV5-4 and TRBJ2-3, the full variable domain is ETGVTQSPTHLIKTRGQQVTLRCSSQSGHNTVSWYQQALGQGPQFIFQYYREEENGRGNFPPRFSGLQFPNYSSELNVNALELDDSALYLCASSLQDTQYFGPGTRLTVL.

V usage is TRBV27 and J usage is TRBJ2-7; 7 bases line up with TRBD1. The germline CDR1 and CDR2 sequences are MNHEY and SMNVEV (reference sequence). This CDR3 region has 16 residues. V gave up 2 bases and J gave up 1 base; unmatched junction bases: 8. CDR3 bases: TGTGCCAGCAGTTTAAGACAGGGCGTCTCGTCCTACGAGCAGTACTTC. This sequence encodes CASSLRQGVSSYEQYF.

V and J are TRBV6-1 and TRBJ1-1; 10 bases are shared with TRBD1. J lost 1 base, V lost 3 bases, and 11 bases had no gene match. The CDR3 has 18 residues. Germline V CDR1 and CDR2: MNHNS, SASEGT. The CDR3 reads CASSDPPTGGLWNTEAFF. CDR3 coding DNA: TGTGCCAGCAGTGACCCCCCGACAGGGGGCCTTTGGAACACTGAAGCTTTCTTT.

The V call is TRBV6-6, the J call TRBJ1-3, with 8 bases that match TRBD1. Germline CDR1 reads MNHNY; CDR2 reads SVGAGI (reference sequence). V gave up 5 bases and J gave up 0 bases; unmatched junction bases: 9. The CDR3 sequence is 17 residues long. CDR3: CASSQGAGGLSGNTIYF. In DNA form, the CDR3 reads TGTGCCAGCAGTCAGGGGGCAGGGGGCCTCTCTGGAAACACCATATATTTT.

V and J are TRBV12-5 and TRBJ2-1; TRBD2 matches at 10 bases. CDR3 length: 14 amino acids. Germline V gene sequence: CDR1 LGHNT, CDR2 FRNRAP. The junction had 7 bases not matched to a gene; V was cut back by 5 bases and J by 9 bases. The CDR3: CASGEAGGPSEQFF. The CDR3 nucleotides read TGTGCTAGTGGTGAAGCGGGGGGGCCTAGTGAGCAGTTCTTC.